One sample yielded the 25 T cell receptor beta chains listed below, sequenced in a study of blood T cell repertoires in COVID-19 (dated by TCRdb to about 2020). The library was prepared using the immunoSEQ multiplex PCR assay. This is the immuneACCESS table as TCRdb keeps it, with only in-frame sequences that have V and J called. A part of the clones is gone; compared with another copy, unresolved V genes explain less than half, and the rest is unexplained. Within this sample are roughly 250,000 clones, with approximately 89% of them counted one time only. Together, the top ten hold 0.95% to 1.5% of the sample. Sequenced: PBMCs or T cells enriched from blood (not recorded which). The origin of the receptors is a woman between 35 and 50 years old with acute COVID-19.

This chain links TRBV7-8 with TRBJ2-7; TRBD1 matches 7 bases. CDR3 length: 17 residues. The germline gives CDR1 SGHVS, CDR2 FQNEAQ. The V segment lost 1 base and the J segment 7 bases; nucleotides outside the gene matches: 16. The CDR3 sequence: CASSLVFRDSYPREQYV. CDR3 nucleotide sequence: TGTGCCAGCAGCTTAGTTTTCCGGGACAGCTATCCGAGGGAGCAGTACGTC.

The chain carries TRBV11-2 and TRBJ2-3, with 9 bases lining up with TRBD2. Germline assignment: CDR1 SGHAT and CDR2 FQNNGV. With V trimmed by 4 bases and J by 1 base, 3 bases remained unmatched. The CDR3 is 15 amino acids. The CDR3 nucleotides are TGTGCCAGCAGCTGGACTAGCGTAGGCACAGATACGCAGTATTTT. The encoded protein is CASSWTSVGTDTQYF.

The chain links TRBV7-6 to TRBJ1-4, with TRBD1 matching 8 bases. The CDR3 totals 15 residues. CDR1 is SGHVS and CDR2 is FNYEAQ in the germline V gene. Germline trimming cut 5 bases from V and 8 bases from J; bases unmatched to any gene: 10. The CDR3 nucleotides read TGTGCCAGCAGCCCTCTGGGACAGGCCACCGAAAAACTGTTTTTT. Protein sequence: CASSPLGQATEKLFF. The variable domain in full, completed from reference TRBV7-6 and TRBJ1-4, reads GAGVSQSPRYKVTKRGQDVALRCDPISGHVSLYWYRQALGQGPEFLTYFNYEAQQDKSGLPNDRFSAERPEGSISTLTIQRTEQRDSAMYRCASSPLGQATEKLFFGSGTQLSVL.

This rearrangement joins TRBV24-1 to TRBJ2-2; 11 bases are shared with TRBD1. CDR1 and CDR2 from the germline V gene are KGHDR and SFDVKD. Unmatched junction bases numbered 8, after V lost 9 bases and J lost 0 bases. The CDR3 has 17 residues. The CDR3 coding sequence is TGTGCCACCGGAGGACAGGGGGCCTTGGCGAACACCGGGGAGCTGTTTTTT. Translating gives CATGGQGALANTGELFF.

The DNA for the CDR3 is TGTGCCAGCAGCTTGGCCGGATCACCGGGACTTGAAGCTTTCTTT. Its protein is CASSLAGSPGLEAFF. V and J are TRBV5-4 and TRBJ1-1; the D gene is possibly TRBD1 (5 bases). Per the germline V gene, CDR1 is SGHNT and CDR2 is YYREEE (reference sequence). V was pared by 0 bases and J by 7 bases, with 16 bases between. The CDR3 has 15 residues.

This clone showed up just a few times. The V gene is TRBV6-5, the J gene TRBJ1-2, with 9 nucleotides matching TRBD1. V was clipped by 6 bases and J by 5 bases; unmatched bases: 10. CDR1 is MNHEY and CDR2 is SVGAGI in the germline V gene. This CDR3 comprises 15 residues. CDR3 sequence: CASRIVTGTGYGYTF. The CDR3 DNA reads TGTGCCAGCAGGATAGTGACTGGGACAGGGTATGGCTACACCTTC.

The chain has TRBV24-1 and TRBJ1-2; D is possibly TRBD1 (6 bases). From germline, CDR1 is KGHDR and CDR2 SFDVKD. There are 14 residues in the CDR3. V dropped 2 bases and J dropped 5 bases, with 11 bases sitting between them. The CDR3 here is CATSDSGQLYGYTF. The CDR3, as DNA: TGTGCCACCAGTGATTCCGGACAGCTTTATGGCTACACCTTC.

The chain combines TRBV12-3 or TRBV12-4 with TRBJ2-7, with D possibly TRBD2 on 6 matching bases. V was shortened by 1 base and J by 5 bases, with 9 bases between the two germline ends. The CDR3 sequence is 13 residues long. The CDR3 here is CASSLVWGDEQYF. In DNA form, the CDR3 reads TGTGCCAGCAGTTTAGTTTGGGGGGACGAGCAGTACTTC.

This clone was seen just once. The V gene is TRBV2, the J gene TRBJ1-1; 7 bases fit TRBD1. Germline CDR1 is SNHLY and CDR2 is FYNNEI. J gave up 3 bases and V 6 bases, and 10 bases lay outside the gene matches. The CDR3 runs to 15 residues. CDR3 loop: CASRLEQGIYTEAFF. The CDR3, as DNA: TGTGCCAGCAGGTTAGAACAGGGGATTTACACTGAAGCTTTCTTT.

The V call is TRBV7-2, the J call TRBJ1-2; perhaps TRBD1 as D (6 bases). The CDR3 covers 15 residues. CDR1 and CDR2 from the germline V gene are SGHTA and FQGNSA. V gave up 4 bases and J gave up 2 bases, with 14 bases separating them. The CDR3 nucleotides are TGTGCCAGCAGCTCGGTTGGCAGGGGAAACTATGGCTACACCTTC. Translated, it gives CASSSVGRGNYGYTF.

V usage is TRBV10-3 and J usage is TRBJ1-2; D might be TRBD1 (6 bases). The CDR3 length is 15 residues. Looked up from germline, CDR1 is ENHRY and CDR2 is SYGVKD. V lost 10 bases and J lost 0, with 18 bases in between. CDR3 nucleotides: TGTGCCACGGGGGGCCAGGTCTTTACTAACTATGGCTACACCTTC. This encodes CATGGQVFTNYGYTF.

V usage is TRBV5-5 and J usage is TRBJ1-3; the match to TRBD1 covers 9 bases. CDR3 length equals 15 residues. The trim removed 5 bases at V and 1 base at J, leaving 4 bases unmatched. CDR1 is SGHKS, CDR2 YYEKEE, per germline (reference sequence). The CDR3 loop reads CASSGGTGSGNTIYF. The CDR3 DNA reads as TGTGCCAGCAGTGGGGGGACAGGGTCTGGAAACACCATATATTTT.

Note on this clone: One junction end disagrees with the germline gene, perhaps due to a read error. This chain links TRBV7-7 with TRBJ2-3; D gene unclear. The length of the CDR3 is 14 residues. Germline loops: CDR1 SSHAT, CDR2 FNYEAQ (reference sequence). CDR3 in DNA: TGTGCTAGCAGCTTAAACAGTCGCACAGATACGCAGTATTTT. Encoded protein: CASSLNSRTDTQYF.

The chain couples TRBV4-1 to TRBJ2-4; D perhaps matches TRBD1 (6 bases). Between the trimmed V and J ends, which lost 1 base and 9 bases, there was a span of 28 bases. CDR1 and CDR2 from the germline V gene are MGHRA and YSYEKL. The CDR3 is made up of 19 amino acids. This CDR3 reads CASSQGRPSVSPTQGIQYF. As DNA, the CDR3 is TGCGCCAGCAGCCAAGGCCGGCCTTCGGTGAGTCCGACACAGGGCATTCAGTACTTC.

CDR3 protein: CASSLGTSSGNTIYF. The CDR3 bases are TGTGCCAGCAGCCTCGGGACTTCCTCTGGAAACACCATATATTTT. The V gene is TRBV2, the J gene TRBJ1-3; TRBD1 might be the D (5 bases). V was cut by 6 bases and J by 0 bases, with 12 bases left in between. Per the germline V gene, CDR1 is SNHLY and CDR2 is FYNNEI. This CDR3 comprises 15 residues.

The V call is TRBV5-5, the J call TRBJ1-5; 8 bases agree with TRBD1. CDR1 SGHKS and CDR2 YYEKEE come from the germline V gene (reference sequence). The CDR3 runs 14 residues. Unmatched junction bases numbered 3, after V lost 0 bases and J lost 7 bases. CDR3 nucleotide sequence: TGTGCCAGCAGCTTGGGGGACAGGAGGCAGCCCCAGCATTTT. Its protein is CASSLGDRRQPQHF. Together with reference TRBV5-5 and TRBJ1-5, the CDR3 gives the full variable domain: DAGVTQSPTHLIKTRGQQVTLRCSPISGHKSVSWYQQVLGQGPQFIFQYYEKEERGRGNFPDRFSARQFPNYSSELNVNALLLGDSALYLCASSLGDRRQPQHFGDGTRLSIL.

V is TRBV7-2 and J is TRBJ1-1; 10 bases agree with TRBD1. The CDR3 is made up of 15 amino acids. V lost 5 bases and J lost 9; bases outside the gene matches: 12. Germline lookup yields CDR1 SGHTA and CDR2 FQGNSA. CDR3 region: CASSPWGQGPSQAFF. The DNA of the CDR3 is TGTGCCAGCAGCCCGTGGGGACAGGGGCCCTCTCAAGCTTTCTTT.

This clone was detected once. J is TRBJ1-1 and V is TRBV4-1; no reliable D call. V lost 2 bases, J lost 5 bases, and 21 bases lay in between. The CDR3 is 17 amino acids. CDR1 MGHRA and CDR2 YSYEKL come from the germline V gene. The CDR3 DNA sequence: TGCGCCAGCAGCCAACGCCAGTGGAGTCCCGCACGGACTGAAGCTTTCTTT. This sequence encodes CASSQRQWSPARTEAFF.

The CDR3 protein is CAWSLAGGAYNEQFF. The CDR3 DNA sequence: TGTGCCTGGTCGTTAGCGGGAGGGGCCTACAATGAGCAGTTCTTC. The rearrangement links TRBV30 to TRBJ2-1; TRBD2 matches 11 bases. The CDR3 runs to 15 residues. From germline, CDR1 is GTSNPN and CDR2 SVGIG (reference sequence). V was clipped by 5 bases and J by 2 bases; unmatched bases: 5.

The V call is TRBV5-1, the J call TRBJ1-2; 7 bases map to TRBD1. The CDR3 runs 16 residues. With V trimmed by 4 bases and J by 4 bases, 13 bases remained unmatched. Germline V CDR1 and CDR2: SGHRS, YFSETQ. This CDR3 reads CASSIVVGGDTYGYTF. Here the CDR3 DNA reads TGCGCCAGCAGCATTGTTGTAGGGGGCGATACCTATGGCTACACCTTC.

V and J are TRBV10-2 and TRBJ1-2; the D gene is possibly TRBD1 (5 bases). The V gene lost 2 bases and the J gene lost 6 bases, with 13 bases spanning the gap. The germline V gene encodes CDR1 WSHSY and CDR2 SAAADI. The CDR3 length is 14 residues. This chain's CDR3 is CASSEGGTGNGYTF. For the CDR3, the DNA is TGCGCCAGCAGTGAGGGAGGGACGGGTAATGGCTACACCTTC.

V gene TRBV7-9 combines with J gene TRBJ2-3; D gene unclear. V dropped 5 bases and J dropped 3 bases, with 6 bases sitting between them. The germline CDR1 and CDR2 sequences are SEHNR and FQNEAQ (reference sequence). The CDR3 runs to 12 residues. CDR3 sequence reads: CASSRVTDTQYF. Here the CDR3 DNA reads TGTGCCAGCAGCCGAGTTACAGATACGCAGTATTTT.

The chain uses TRBV2 and TRBJ2-5; D might be TRBD2 (5 bases). The CDR3 consists of 13 residues. V lost 7 bases and J 1 base, leaving 10 bases between the germline ends. CDR1 and CDR2 (germline): SNHLY, FYNNEI. CDR3 coding DNA: TGTGCCAGCAACTCACTAGTCCAAGAGACCCAGTACTTC. This sequence encodes CASNSLVQETQYF.

The chain employs TRBV24-1 and TRBJ2-2; D possibly corresponds to TRBD1 (5 bases). The V end was cut by 4 bases, the J end by 7 bases, with 18 bases between. The length of the CDR3 is 16 residues. In germline, CDR1 is KGHDR, CDR2 SFDVKD. The CDR3 spells CATSDTHSRGLGELFF. The CDR3 coding sequence is TGTGCCACCAGTGACACCCACTCAAGGGGTCTCGGGGAGCTGTTTTTT.

The chain carries TRBV2 and TRBJ1-1; D is uncertain. The germline gives CDR1 SNHLY, CDR2 FYNNEI. Trimming shortened V by 4 bases and J by 1 base, and 10 bases separated the two germline ends. The CDR3 has 14 residues. The CDR3 spells CASSGGGSNTEAFF. CDR3 in DNA: TGTGCCAGCAGTGGTGGCGGTTCGAACACTGAAGCTTTCTTT.